This TCR beta chain was sequenced during a study of CD8 T cells in Susac syndrome. When the RNA was reverse transcribed, random hexamers were used with an input of 0.5 to 1 ug. Via MiXCR, TCRdb re-called the immunoSEQ multiplex PCR reads, giving one row per CDR3 protein. The data show about 130,000 distinct CDR3 sequences, around 94% seen once. The CDR3 covers 12 residues. Germline V lookup: CDR1 MGHRA, CDR2 YSYEKL. Trimming removed 4 bases at V and 0 bases at J, with 1 base between. The rearrangement links TRBV4-1 to TRBJ1-3; D not certain. The TCR originated in a human donor in good health. Input material: CD4+ T cells from PBMCs. CDR3 sequence: CASSPSGNTIYF. CDR3 DNA sequence: TGCGCCAGCAGCCCCTCTGGAAACACCATATATTTT.